This TCR beta chain originates from a study of cytomegalovirus exposure and HLA in healthy donors. Study observations and caveats: An ancestry cluster, one associated with Asian ancestry, reportedly showed fewer N-insertions than the roughly 610-donor mean in a later analysis. HLA restriction was apparent for most CMV-associated TCR beta chains in a later analysis. CMV antigen specificity of three CMV-associated chains was confirmed in vitro.

PCR primers comprised 60 Vbeta and 13 Jbeta primers. The protocol was immunoSEQ multiplex PCR, while the TCRdb copy is restricted to in-frame clones and leaves out a portion. The sample consists of about 130,000 clones, over 60% of them appearing once. This clone has just one count. Its antigen is unidentified. The junction departs from the called germline gene at one end, perhaps through a read error. Other DNA sequences of this sample code for an identical CDR3. This CDR3 contains 13 residues. Germline V CDR1 and CDR2: MGHRA, YSYEKL. The V call is TRBV4-1, the J call TRBJ2-2; possible D gene TRBD2, 5 bases. This receptor was obtained from a human donor in good health. The specimen was PBMCs. CDR3 DNA sequence: TGCGCCAGCAGCCCCAAGTTACACGGGGAACTGTTCTTT. Protein sequence: CASSPKLHGELFF.